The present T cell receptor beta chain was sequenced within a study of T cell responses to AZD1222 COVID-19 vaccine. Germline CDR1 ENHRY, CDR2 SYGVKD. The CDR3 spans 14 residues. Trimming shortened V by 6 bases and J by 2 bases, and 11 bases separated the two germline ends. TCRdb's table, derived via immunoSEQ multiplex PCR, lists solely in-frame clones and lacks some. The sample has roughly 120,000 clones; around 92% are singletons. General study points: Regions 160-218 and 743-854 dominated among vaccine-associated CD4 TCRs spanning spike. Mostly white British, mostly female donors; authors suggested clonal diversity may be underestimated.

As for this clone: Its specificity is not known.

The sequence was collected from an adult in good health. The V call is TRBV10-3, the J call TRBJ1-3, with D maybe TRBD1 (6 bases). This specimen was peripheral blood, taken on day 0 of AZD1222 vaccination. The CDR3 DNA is TGTGCCATCAGGAAGACAGGCGCTGGAAACACCATATATTTT. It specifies CAIRKTGAGNTIYF.